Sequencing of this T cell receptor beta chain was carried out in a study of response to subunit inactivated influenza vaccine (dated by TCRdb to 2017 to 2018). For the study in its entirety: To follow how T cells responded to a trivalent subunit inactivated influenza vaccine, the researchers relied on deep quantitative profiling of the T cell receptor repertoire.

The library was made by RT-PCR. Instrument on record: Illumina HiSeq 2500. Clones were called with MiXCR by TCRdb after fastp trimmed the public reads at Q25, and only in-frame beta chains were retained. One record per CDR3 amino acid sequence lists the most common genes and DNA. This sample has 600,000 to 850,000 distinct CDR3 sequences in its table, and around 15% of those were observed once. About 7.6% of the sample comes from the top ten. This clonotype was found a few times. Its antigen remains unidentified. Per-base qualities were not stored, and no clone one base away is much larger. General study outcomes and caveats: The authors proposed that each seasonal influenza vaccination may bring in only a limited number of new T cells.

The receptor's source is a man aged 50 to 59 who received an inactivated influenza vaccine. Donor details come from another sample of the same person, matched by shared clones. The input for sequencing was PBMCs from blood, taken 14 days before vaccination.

The sequenced DNA is TGCGCCAGCAGCTTACTCAGGGGATCCCAAGAGACCCAGTACTTC. This yields the protein CASSLLRGSQETQYF. The chain uses TRBV5-1 and TRBJ2-5; the D gene is perhaps TRBD1, from 6 matching bases. Sequences SGHRS (CDR1) and YFSETQ (CDR2) are obtained from the germline V gene. The CDR3, cysteine through phenylalanine, is 15 amino acids long. Only the CDR3 part of the read is kept: 45 bases, read in frame from the first base. V drops 2 bases and J drops 1 base, leaving 12 bases in between.